One and the same sample provided the 13 T cell receptor beta chains below, sequenced in a study of human T cells and chemical hapten exposure. TCRdb redid the calling of the RACE reads with MiXCR, one entry per CDR3 protein. The table includes tens of thousands of distinct CDR3 sequences, approximately 9.9% detected once. The sample's time point: pre-sensitization, week 0. Treatment given: therapeutic diphenylcyclopropenone sensitization with weekly scalp DPC. Sequences were derived from whole blood, sampled in connection with sensitization to the hapten diphenylcyclopropenone (DPC). Receptors were obtained from a woman between 35 and 50 years old with alopecia areata. Some clones in this sample may be carry-over from other donors' samples.

This clonotype occurred many times. This sequence joins TRBV2 and TRBJ2-7; no clear D gene. Trimming removed 5 bases at V and 6 bases at J, with 5 bases between. Germline-derived CDR1 and CDR2 are SNHLY and FYNNEI. This CDR3 contains 10 residues. The CDR3 bases are TGTGCCAGCAGTCTGGGCGAGCAGTACTTC. It specifies CASSLGEQYF. The full variable domain, with the rest looked up from reference TRBV2 and TRBJ2-7, is EPEVTQTPSHQVTQMGQEVILRCVPISNHLYFYWYRQILGQKVEFLVSFYNNEISEKSEIFDDQFSVERPDGSNFTLKIRSTKLEDSAMYFCASSLGEQYFGPGTRLTVT.

This clonotype was seen a handful of times. The chain couples TRBV15 to TRBJ2-4, with 8 bases lining up with TRBD1. Trimming removed 9 bases from V and 0 bases from J; junction bases left unmatched: 7. The CDR3 runs to 15 residues. Germline V CDR1 and CDR2: LNHNV, YYDKDF (reference sequence). This CDR3 reads CATATGGLAKNIQYF. The DNA of the CDR3 is TGTGCCACGGCTACAGGGGGACTAGCCAAAAACATTCAGTACTTC.

Regarding this clonotype: This may come from a read error, since a much larger clone is one base off. Lacking the conserved final phenylalanine or tryptophan, this CDR3 likely reflects a read error. Here the CDR3 reads CASRERRFNTGELFL. For the CDR3, the DNA is TGTGCCAGCAGGGAGAGAAGGTTTAACACCGGGGAGCTGTTTCTT. The V gene is TRBV2, the J gene TRBJ2-2; unclear D gene. The V end was cut by 6 bases, the J end by 2 bases, with 13 bases between. The CDR3 runs 15 residues. Germline V gene data show CDR1 as SNHLY and CDR2 as FYNNEI.

The rearrangement links TRBV3-1 to TRBJ2-1; D may be TRBD2 (6 bases). Germline CDR1 reads LGHDT; CDR2 reads YNNKEL (reference sequence). Trimming pared 4 bases from V and 5 bases from J, leaving 18 bases between. CDR3 length equals 16 residues. The CDR3 spells CASSPLRGGPHNEQFF. CDR3 DNA: TGTGCCAGCAGCCCACTCCGGGGAGGACCCCACAATGAGCAGTTCTTC.

CDR3 DNA sequence: TGTGCCAGCTCACCACCGTGGCAGGGTGGTGGCTACACCTTC. Translation gives CASSPPWQGGGYTF. The rearrangement uses TRBV18 and TRBJ1-2; tentative D call: TRBD1 (5 bases). The CDR3 covers 14 residues. The germline gives CDR1 KGHSH, CDR2 LQKENI. V lost 0 bases and J 7 bases, leaving 12 bases between the germline ends.

This clonotype was observed a handful of times. This chain links TRBV18 with TRBJ2-7; D is ambiguous. Trimming pared 3 bases from V and 5 bases from J, leaving 14 bases between. CDR3 length equals 14 residues. The germline gives CDR1 KGHSH, CDR2 LQKENI. The CDR3 region has the DNA TGTGCCAGCTCACCGAACTATAGCTCGGACGAGCAGTACTTC. Residues: CASSPNYSSDEQYF.

This clonotype was counted ten times or more. The V call is TRBV20-1, the J call TRBJ2-7, with D possibly being TRBD1 (6 bases). Trimming pared 6 bases from V and 0 bases from J, leaving 12 bases between. This CDR3 is built from 13 residues. Germline V CDR1 and CDR2: DFQATT, SNEGSKA (reference sequence). The chain's CDR3 is CSAPRQVSYEQYF. The CDR3 coding sequence is TGCAGTGCCCCCAGACAGGTCTCCTACGAGCAGTACTTC.

This clonotype has at least ten counts. The rearrangement links TRBV7-9 to TRBJ1-2; D is perhaps TRBD1 (6 bases). With 5 bases removed from V and 6 bases from J, the gap between germline ends came to 19 bases. Germline assignment: CDR1 SEHNR and CDR2 FQNEAQ (reference sequence). This CDR3 is 15 amino acids long. The CDR3 DNA reads TGTGCCAGCAGCCACACTGGCAGGGGTCAGGATGGCTACACCTTC. Translated: CASSHTGRGQDGYTF.

This clonotype was seen repeatedly, ten times or more. The chain links TRBV7-9 to TRBJ1-6; weak D call: TRBD1 (6 bases). Between the trimmed V and J ends, which lost 5 bases and 8 bases, there was a span of 22 bases. This CDR3 contains 17 residues. Germline V gives CDR1 SEHNR, CDR2 FQNEAQ (reference sequence). CDR3 DNA sequence: TGTGCCAGCAGCCCTTCTACGTTCCGGGACACATATTCACCCCTCCACTTT. It translates to CASSPSTFRDTYSPLHF.

This clonotype occurred many times. This sequence joins TRBV7-2 and TRBJ2-3; 9 nucleotides line up with TRBD2. V was clipped by 5 bases and J by 6 bases; unmatched bases: 6. Germline V gives CDR1 SGHTA, CDR2 FQGNSA. The CDR3 covers 14 residues. The CDR3 sequence: CASSLGTSPDTQYF. The CDR3 DNA follows: TGTGCCAGCAGCCTTGGGACTAGCCCCGATACGCAGTATTTT.

In this sample, this clonotype turned up many times. The chain employs TRBV7-2 and TRBJ1-1, with 8 bases matching TRBD1. Germline-derived CDR1 and CDR2 are SGHTA and FQGNSA. The ends lost 6 bases at V and 1 base at J; junction bases unmatched: 7. The CDR3 totals 15 residues. For the CDR3, the DNA is TGTGCCAGCAGGACTGACAGGGGAGAGAACACTGAAGCTTTCTTT. This sequence encodes CASRTDRGENTEAFF. The complete variable domain, with remaining parts taken from reference TRBV7-2 and TRBJ1-1, reads GAGVSQSPSNKVTEKGKDVELRCDPISGHTALYWYRQSLGQGLEFLIYFQGNSAPDKSGLPSDRFSAERTGGSVSTLTIQRTQQEDSAVYLCASRTDRGENTEAFFGQGTRLTVV.

This clonotype was detected ten times or more. This chain connects TRBV29-1 to TRBJ2-6; 7 nucleotides align to TRBD1. CDR3 length: 15 amino acids. The germline V gene has CDR1 SQVTM and CDR2 ANQGSEA. V dropped 6 bases and J dropped 0; count of bases not matched to a gene: 5. The CDR3 here is CSVRDSISGANVLTF. The CDR3 DNA reads as TGCAGCGTCCGGGACAGCATCTCTGGGGCCAACGTCCTGACTTTC. The full variable domain, rest sourced from reference TRBV29-1 and TRBJ2-6, is SAVISQKPSRDICQRGTSLTIQCQVDSQVTMMFWYRQQPGQSLTLIATANQGSEATYESGFVIDKFPISRPNLTFSTLTVSNMSPEDSSIYLCSVRDSISGANVLTFGAGSRLTVL.

This clonotype was found many times. A read error may account for a junction end that differs from germline. The chain couples TRBV7-7 to TRBJ2-3; TRBD1 matches 7 bases. Germline loops: CDR1 SSHAT, CDR2 FNYEAQ (reference sequence). This CDR3 spans 16 amino acids. CDR3 residues: CASSLAQGTGTDTQYF. CDR3 coding DNA: TGTGCTAGCAGCTTAGCGCAGGGGACAGGCACAGATACGCAGTATTTT.